The clone carrying this T cell receptor beta chain was counted only a few times. This sample was included in a study of control samples from healthy donors and cancer patients. The table came from immunoSEQ multiplex PCR; TCRdb's copy has only in-frame clones and leaves some out. Altogether around 94,000 clones are present, more than 85% being singletons, with the ten largest covering 0.95% to 1.5%. The CDR3 spans 16 residues. V shed 4 bases and J 7 bases; nucleotides not matched to a gene: 13. The germline V gene has CDR1 WSHSY and CDR2 SAAADI. The origin of this receptor is a woman in her 50s in good health. Sample: blood. The genes are TRBV10-2 and TRBJ2-4, with 7 bases matching TRBD2. DNA of the CDR3: TGCGCCAGCAGTGCCCTAGCGGCCCCATCGGGGAACATTCAGTACTTC. As protein: CASSALAAPSGNIQYF.